This T cell receptor (beta chain) is drawn from a study of regulatory dendritic cells for organ transplantation. At the level of the study: LPS was added to dendritic cell cultures on day 6. Study conclusions and caveats: Alloreactive memory CD8+ T cell pools varied considerably between individuals. Mature dendritic cells appeared to drive more memory CD8+ clonal expansion than regulatory ones.

Of note for this clone: As yet, its antigen is unknown.

The CDR3 is made up of 14 amino acids. Germline V gene lookup returns CDR1 LGHNA and CDR2 YNFKEQ. V lost 4 bases and J lost 0, with 9 bases in between. TCRdb's table, derived via immunoSEQ multiplex PCR, lists solely in-frame clones and lacks some. The data hold approximately 22,000 clones, with 85% to 90% observed a single time. Sorted T cells were CFSE-labeled and cultured more than 4 days with allogeneic regulatory or mature dendritic cells at 1:10. CD4+ or CD8+ T cells were sorted as naive CD45RA+ or memory CD45RO+. This TCR derives from a human donor in good health. The J gene is TRBJ1-2, the V gene TRBV4-2; D ambiguous. The sequencing input was naive CD4+ T cells from blood cultured with dendritic cells. Subset noted: CD45RA+ naive T cells. For the CDR3, the DNA is TGTGCCAGCAGCCTTGGCGGGGCTAACTATGGCTACACCTTC. Its protein is CASSLGGANYGYTF.